This TCR beta chain comes out of a study of shared clonotypes between healthy human individuals. Profiled with immunoSEQ multiplex PCR; TCRdb holds only in-frame clones, not every one. In the table there are more than 900,000 clones, roughly 74% of which are singletons. Study-level results: It was anticipated that sequencing depth would influence how many clonotypes donors shared.

As regards this clone: Antigen specificity is unknown.

The sequence was collected from a man aged 18-30 years in good health. Some clones in this sample may be carry-over from other donors' samples. The sample comprised memory CD4+ T cells from PBMCs. Sample subset: CD45RA-negative fraction.

CDR3 DNA sequence: TGTGCCAGCAGTGACCGACGGGAGATAAACATTCAGTACTTC. Residues: CASSDRREINIQYF. This sequence joins TRBV6-5 and TRBJ2-4, with D possibly matching TRBD2 (6 bases). V was shortened by 5 bases and J by 6 bases, with 14 bases between the two germline ends. Germline V CDR1 and CDR2: MNHEY, SVGAGI. The CDR3 is made up of 14 amino acids.